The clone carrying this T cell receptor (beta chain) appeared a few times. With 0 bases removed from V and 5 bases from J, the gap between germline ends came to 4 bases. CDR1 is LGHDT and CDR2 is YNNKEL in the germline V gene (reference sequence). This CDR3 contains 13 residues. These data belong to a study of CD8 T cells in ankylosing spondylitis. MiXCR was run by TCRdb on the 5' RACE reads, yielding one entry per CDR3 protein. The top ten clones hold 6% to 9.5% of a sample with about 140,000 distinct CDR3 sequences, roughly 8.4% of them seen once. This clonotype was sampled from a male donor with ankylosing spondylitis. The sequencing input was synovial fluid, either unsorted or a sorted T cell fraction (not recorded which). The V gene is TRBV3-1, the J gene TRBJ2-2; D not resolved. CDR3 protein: CASSQDWTGELFF. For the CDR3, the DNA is TGTGCCAGCAGCCAAGATTGGACCGGGGAGCTGTTTTTT. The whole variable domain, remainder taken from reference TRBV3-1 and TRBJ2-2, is DTAVSQTPKYLVTQMGNDKSIKCEQNLGHDTMYWYKQDSKKFLKIMFSYNNKELIINETVPNRFSPKSPDKAHLNLHINSLELGDSAVYFCASSQDWTGELFFGEGSRLTVL.